These 28 T cell receptor beta chains were sequenced from one sample in a study of beta chain features in type 1 diabetes. Of the isolated RNA, all was reverse transcribed, and so the sequenced material was expressed TCRB transcripts. Assay: immunoSEQ multiplex PCR; the TCRdb copy retains only in-frame clones and omits some. The data hold some 660,000 clones, with over 12% observed a single time. These receptors have no known antigen. Study-level points and caveats: Within each of all four CD4+ subsets, Type 1 diabetes patients had TCRB CDR3s that were moderately but significantly shorter.

Sequencing was carried out using naive CD4+ T cells from blood. These receptors were taken from a man aged 18-30 years with type 1 diabetes.

V is TRBV14 and J is TRBJ1-1; the match to TRBD1 covers 8 bases. V was pared by 3 bases and J by 5 bases, with 14 bases of the junction left unmatched. The V gene's germline CDR1 is SGHDN and CDR2 FVKESK. The CDR3 contains 17 residues. CDR3 amino acids: CASSHLGQGASSTEAFF. CDR3 sequence (DNA): TGTGCCAGCAGCCACTTGGGGCAGGGGGCGAGCTCGACTGAAGCTTTCTTT.

This clone was seen a handful of times. Other DNA sequences in the sample encode the same CDR3. CDR3 in amino acids: CASSFGGSSYEQYF. CDR3 nucleotide sequence: TGTGCCAGCAGCTTCGGCGGGAGCTCCTACGAGCAGTACTTC. The rearrangement joins TRBV7-9 to TRBJ2-7; 7 bases map to TRBD2. The length of the CDR3 is 14 residues. V gave up 3 bases and J gave up 0 bases; unmatched junction bases: 2. From germline, CDR1 is SEHNR and CDR2 FQNEAQ (reference sequence). Filled out from reference TRBV7-9 and TRBJ2-7, the complete variable domain reads DTGVSQNPRHKITKRGQNVTFRCDPISEHNRLYWYRQTLGQGPEFLTYFQNEAQLEKSRLLSDRFSAERPKGSFSTLEIQRTEQGDSAMYLCASSFGGSSYEQYFGPGTRLTVT.

The gene calls are TRBV4-1 and TRBJ2-7, with TRBD2 matching 10 bases. V dropped 0 bases and J dropped 5; count of bases not matched to a gene: 13. CDR3 length: 18 amino acids. Germline CDR1 and CDR2: MGHRA and YSYEKL. CDR3 coding DNA: TGCGCCAGCAGCCAAGAGGAATCTAGCGGGAGAGTTGGGGACGAGCAGTACTTC. This codes for CASSQEESSGRVGDEQYF.

This clone was observed a handful of times. The chain employs TRBV28 and TRBJ1-2, with D possibly TRBD1 on 5 matching bases. CDR3 length: 11 residues. Germline V lookup: CDR1 MDHEN, CDR2 SYDVKM. Trimming stripped 11 bases from V and 4 bases from J, with 11 bases between. DNA of the CDR3: TGTGCCCTACGGGACGGCTATGGCTACACCTTC. Protein: CALRDGYGYTF.

This chain links TRBV28 with TRBJ1-6; tentative D call: TRBD1 (5 bases). Per germline, CDR1 MDHEN and CDR2 SYDVKM. The CDR3 length is 12 residues. Trimming removed 7 bases from V and 10 bases from J, with 11 bases in between. CDR3 residues: CASTRDPSPLHF. CDR3 coding DNA: TGTGCCAGCACCCGGGACCCCTCACCCCTCCACTTT.

A few counts support this clone. The V gene is TRBV6-1, the J gene TRBJ2-7, with 16 positions matching TRBD2. The trim removed 5 bases at V and 2 bases at J, leaving 3 bases unmatched. From germline, CDR1 is MNHNS and CDR2 SASEGT. The CDR3 is made up of 16 amino acids. The CDR3: CASSKGTSGRAYEQYF. The DNA for the CDR3 is TGTGCCAGCAGTAAAGGGACTAGCGGGAGGGCCTACGAGCAGTACTTC.

CDR3 in amino acids: CSVSGLAGAYEQYF. The CDR3 bases are TGCAGCGTTAGCGGACTAGCGGGAGCTTACGAGCAGTACTTC. The chain employs TRBV29-1 and TRBJ2-7; TRBD2 aligns across 13 bases. Germline trimming cut 5 bases from V and 4 bases from J; bases unmatched to any gene: 5. Germline CDR1 is SQVTM and CDR2 is ANQGSEA. This CDR3 region has 14 residues.

The gene calls are TRBV5-1 and TRBJ2-7, with TRBD2 matching 14 bases. Germline V gene sequence: CDR1 SGHRS, CDR2 YFSETQ. With V trimmed by 4 bases and J by 3 bases, 3 bases remained unmatched. The CDR3 runs to 15 residues. Written as DNA, the CDR3 is TGCGCCAGCAGCCGGGGGACTAGCGGGAGCTACGAGCAGTACTTC. Encoded protein: CASSRGTSGSYEQYF.

The rearrangement uses TRBV7-2 and TRBJ1-1; 7 positions match TRBD1. Germline assignment: CDR1 SGHTA and CDR2 FQGNSA. CDR3 length: 14 amino acids. The trim removed 5 bases at V and 3 bases at J, leaving 6 bases unmatched. The CDR3 loop is CASSVQGLDTEAFF. The CDR3 region has the DNA TGTGCCAGCAGCGTACAGGGGTTAGACACTGAAGCTTTCTTT.

This clone was found a few times. The chain couples TRBV19 to TRBJ2-5; 11 bases line up with TRBD2. This CDR3 contains 15 residues. Germline trimming cut 5 bases from V and 2 bases from J; bases unmatched to any gene: 4. CDR1 and CDR2 (germline): LNHDA, SQIVND (reference sequence). CDR3 loop: CASSSRLAGQETQYF. Here the CDR3 DNA reads TGTGCCAGTAGTTCGCGACTAGCGGGGCAAGAGACCCAGTACTTC.

This clone was counted a few times. The chain carries TRBV6-1 and TRBJ2-5; 7 bases are shared with TRBD1. V lost 10 bases to trimming and J lost 5 bases; unmatched junction nucleotides: 13. Germline CDR1 is MNHNS and CDR2 is SASEGT. The CDR3 is 14 amino acids. This CDR3 reads CATNRDSHGETQYF. DNA of the CDR3: TGTGCCACCAACCGGGACAGCCATGGGGAGACCCAGTACTTC.

The chain carries TRBV6-6 and TRBJ2-1, with TRBD2 matching over 7 bases. This CDR3 comprises 14 residues. V lost 2 bases to trimming and J lost 7 bases; unmatched junction nucleotides: 5. In germline, CDR1 is MNHNY, CDR2 SVGAGI (reference sequence). The CDR3 sequence: CASSYASGGNEQFF. Written as DNA, the CDR3 is TGTGCCAGCAGTTACGCTAGCGGAGGAAATGAGCAGTTCTTC.

The chain employs TRBV7-6 and TRBJ2-2; 14 positions agree with TRBD2. Germline V gene data show CDR1 as SGHVS and CDR2 as FNYEAQ. The CDR3 sequence is 16 residues long. J gave up 6 bases and V 5 bases, and 5 bases lay outside the gene matches. Here the CDR3 reads CASSPGLAGEAGELFF. CDR3 nucleotides: TGTGCCAGCAGCCCGGGACTAGCGGGAGAGGCCGGGGAGCTGTTTTTT.

The chain joins TRBV30 to TRBJ1-5; TRBD1 matches at 9 bases. This CDR3 has 15 amino acids. The ends lost 3 bases at V and 4 bases at J; junction bases unmatched: 7. Looked up from germline, CDR1 is GTSNPN and CDR2 is SVGIG (reference sequence). DNA for the CDR3: TGTGCCTGGAGGAGAGACAGGGGGATAAATCAGCCCCAGCATTTT. This codes for CAWRRDRGINQPQHF.

This clone has only a few counts. This chain links TRBV4-2 with TRBJ2-7, with D perhaps TRBD2 (6 bases). This CDR3 is built from 15 residues. CDR1 and CDR2 (germline): LGHNA, YNFKEQ. V lost 0 bases to trimming and J lost 3 bases, with 12 bases between them. The CDR3 sequence is CASSQDVAGYYEQYF. In nucleotides, the CDR3 is TGTGCCAGCAGCCAAGATGTGGCGGGGTACTACGAGCAGTACTTC.

This clone came up a few times. V is TRBV30 and J is TRBJ2-1, with 9 nucleotides matching TRBD2. Trimming removed 4 bases from V and 6 bases from J; junction bases left unmatched: 10. The germline CDR1 and CDR2 sequences are GTSNPN and SVGIG (reference sequence). The CDR3 covers 15 residues. CDR3 region: CAWTPGTSIGNEQFF. DNA for the CDR3: TGTGCCTGGACCCCCGGGACTAGCATCGGCAATGAGCAGTTCTTC. Drawing the rest from reference TRBV30 and TRBJ2-1, the complete variable domain is SQTIHQWPATLVQPVGSPLSLECTVEGTSNPNLYWYRQAAGRGLQLLFYSVGIGQISSEVPQNLSASRPQDRQFILSSKKLLLSDSGFYLCAWTPGTSIGNEQFFGPGTRLTVL.

V gene TRBV6-5 combines with J gene TRBJ2-7; D perhaps matches TRBD2 (6 bases). V lost 7 bases and J lost 5, with 18 bases in between. The CDR3 extends over 14 amino acids. Germline loops: CDR1 MNHEY, CDR2 SVGAGI. CDR3 region: CASTPPGAANEQYF. Written as DNA, the CDR3 is TGTGCCAGCACTCCCCCGGGAGCAGCGAACGAGCAGTACTTC.

This chain connects TRBV28 to TRBJ1-1; D remains unclear. Between the trimmed V and J ends, which lost 7 bases and 5 bases, there was a span of 11 bases. From germline, CDR1 is MDHEN and CDR2 SYDVKM. CDR3 length: 12 amino acids. The chain's CDR3 is CASISWETEAFF. The CDR3 nucleotides are TGTGCCAGCATCTCGTGGGAGACTGAAGCTTTCTTT.

This clone was seen a handful of times. The chain has TRBV25-1 and TRBJ2-3, with TRBD1 identical over 12 bases. Looked up from germline, CDR1 is MGHDK and CDR2 is SYGVNS. There are 18 residues in the CDR3. V dropped 8 bases and J dropped 5; count of bases not matched to a gene: 17. The DNA for the CDR3 is TGTGCCAGCTCTTTAGTCTCCGGGACAGGGGGCAATCGAGATACGCAGTATTTT. Protein: CASSLVSGTGGNRDTQYF.

The chain couples TRBV29-1 to TRBJ2-1, with D maybe TRBD1 (6 bases). CDR3 length equals 14 residues. The germline V gene encodes CDR1 SQVTM and CDR2 ANQGSEA. Trimming cost V 2 bases and J 2 bases, with 10 bases left between them. The CDR3 sequence is CSVERGIPYNEQFF. DNA for the CDR3: TGCAGCGTTGAAAGGGGGATCCCCTACAATGAGCAGTTCTTC.

The chain joins TRBV25-1 to TRBJ1-2, with D possibly TRBD1 on 5 matching bases. The CDR3 length is 14 residues. Germline V gives CDR1 MGHDK, CDR2 SYGVNS. The V end lost 6 bases, the J end lost 5 bases, and 16 bases lay between the germline ends. The CDR3 loop reads CASSRSGLGYGYTF. The CDR3 region has the DNA TGTGCCAGCAGCCGTTCAGGGTTGGGGTATGGCTACACCTTC.

This clone has only a few counts. The rearrangement joins TRBV30 to TRBJ1-1, with D hard to call. V shed 3 bases and J shed 7 bases, with 12 bases lying between them. Germline CDR1 reads GTSNPN; CDR2 reads SVGIG (reference sequence). This CDR3 comprises 12 residues. CDR3 DNA: TGTGCCTGGAGGACGGACTGGTTTGAAGCTTTCTTT. Amino acid sequence: CAWRTDWFEAFF.

The chain recombines TRBV7-9 with TRBJ1-2; D remains unclear. Between the trimmed V and J ends, which lost 1 base and 10 bases, there was a span of 7 bases. The CDR3 consists of 11 residues. Per the germline V gene, CDR1 is SEHNR and CDR2 is FQNEAQ (reference sequence). CDR3 bases: TGTGCCAGCAGCTTAGGGATATACTACACCTTC. This sequence encodes CASSLGIYYTF.

This chain joins TRBV25-1 and TRBJ1-5, with 10 nucleotides matching TRBD1. Germline trimming cut 1 base from V and 4 bases from J; bases unmatched to any gene: 4. Germline V gene lookup returns CDR1 MGHDK and CDR2 SYGVNS. The CDR3 is made up of 16 amino acids. CDR3 sequence reads: CASSEWGTGVNQPQHF. DNA for the CDR3: TGTGCCAGCAGTGAATGGGGGACAGGGGTAAATCAGCCCCAGCATTTT.

This clone was counted between two and nine times. The chain carries TRBV7-7 and TRBJ2-5, with TRBD2 matching over 9 bases. There are 12 residues in the CDR3. Germline lookup yields CDR1 SSHAT and CDR2 FNYEAQ (reference sequence). CDR3 amino acids: CASGGAGETQYF. DNA of the CDR3: TGTGCTAGCGGGGGAGCAGGGGAGACCCAGTACTTC.

This clone was observed a handful of times. The rearrangement uses TRBV6-5 and TRBJ2-7; D gene uncertain. Germline CDR1 MNHEY, CDR2 SVGAGI. Trimming pared 0 bases from V and 2 bases from J, leaving 8 bases between. There are 14 residues in the CDR3. The CDR3 nucleotides read TGTGCCAGCAGTTACTCGGTCAGCGCCTACGAGCAGTACTTC. This codes for CASSYSVSAYEQYF.

This clone was counted only a few times. This chain links TRBV7-2 with TRBJ1-5; D call uncertain. This CDR3 spans 15 amino acids. The germline V and J ends were trimmed by 3 bases and 1 base, with 10 bases remaining between them. The germline V gene has CDR1 SGHTA and CDR2 FQGNSA. The CDR3 loop reads CASSFLGESNQPQHF. The CDR3 nucleotides are TGTGCCAGCAGCTTTCTCGGGGAAAGCAATCAGCCCCAGCATTTT.

CDR3 nucleotide sequence: TGTGCCAGCAGTTACTCCGGGACAGAACCCTACGAGCAGTACTTC. It is translated as CASSYSGTEPYEQYF. J is TRBJ2-7 and V is TRBV6-5; 7 nucleotides agree with TRBD1. The trim removed 0 bases at V and 2 bases at J, leaving 4 bases unmatched. The germline V gene encodes CDR1 MNHEY and CDR2 SVGAGI. The CDR3 is made up of 15 amino acids.